Each of the 11 T cell receptor beta chains below was sequenced from the same sample in a study of T cells in women clearing cervical HPV infection. Clones were sequenced by immunoSEQ multiplex PCR, and TCRdb holds only the in-frame ones, with some missing. This sample's table reports about 39,000 clones. Sequencing used blood buffy coat. The receptors derive from a woman aged 18 to 75 with a cervical HPV16 infection that either progressed to CIN3+ or cleared (not recorded which).

A remark on this clone: The read stops 3 residues short of the end of the CDR3; the missing end is completed from the germline J gene. The V call is TRBV11-2, the J call TRBJ1-2; D call uncertain. CDR3 length: 13 residues. In germline, CDR1 is SGHAT, CDR2 FQNNGV. The V and J ends lost 3 bases and 2 bases respectively, with 7 bases between them. CDR3 in amino acids: CASSFELNYGYTF. Incomplete CDR3 DNA: TGTGCCAGCAGCTTTGAGCTCAACTATGGC.

As for this clone: The read halts 3 residues ahead of the CDR3 end, with the missing end drawn from the germline J gene. The V and J genes are TRBV5-6 and TRBJ1-2; possibly TRBD1 for D (5 bases). The length of the CDR3 is 14 residues. Germline CDR1 reads SGHDT; CDR2 reads YYEEEE. Trimming stripped 7 bases from V and 4 bases from J, with 17 bases between. CDR3 bases read: TGTGCCAGCCAGGTTTTAGGGGCTTTCTATGGC. This codes for CASQVLGAFYG. The CDR3 in its entirety is CASQVLGAFYGYTF. Full variable domain (outside the CDR3, taken from reference TRBV5-6 and TRBJ1-2): DAGVTQSPTHLIKTRGQQVTLRCSPKSGHDTVSWYQQALGQGPQFIFQYYEEEERQRGNFPDRFSGHQFPNYSSELNVNALLLGDSALYLCASQVLGAFYGYTFGSGTRLTVV.

Of note for this clone: The CDR3 extends 3 residues past the end of the read, so its final part is completed from the germline J gene. This CDR3 is also generated by other DNA sequences in the sample. The chain combines TRBV19 with TRBJ1-2; no clear D gene. This CDR3 has 13 amino acids. Germline V lookup: CDR1 LNHDA, CDR2 SQIVND (reference sequence). CDR3 DNA, as far as it was read: TGTGCCAGTAGTATAAGGAGTCACTACGAC. Residues: CASSIRSHYD. In full, the CDR3 reads CASSIRSHYDYTF.

With regard to this clone: The read comes to an end 3 residues before the CDR3 does, leaving the germline J gene to fill in the end. This chain joins TRBV11-2 and TRBJ2-3; D is ambiguous. Trimming removed 4 bases from V and 6 bases from J, with 17 bases in between. This CDR3 comprises 15 residues. Germline loops: CDR1 SGHAT, CDR2 FQNNGV. The CDR3 loop reads CASSSTNPPMDTQYF. Partial CDR3 DNA: TGTGCCAGCAGCTCAACAAACCCACCGATGGATACG.

Regarding this clone: Mismatch with germline at one junction end may stem from a read error. The CDR3 end is not reached by the read, which stops 3 residues before it; the germline J gene fills it in. The J gene is TRBJ2-1, the V gene TRBV4-2; TRBD1 matches 11 bases. This CDR3 region has 16 residues. The germline CDR1 and CDR2 sequences are LGHNA and YNFKEQ. Partial CDR3 DNA: TGCGCCAGCAGCCAAGAACGGGACAGGGGGAACAATGAG. Translated, it gives CASSQERDRGNNE. The complete CDR3 sequence is CASSQERDRGNNEQFF.

Regarding this clone: The junction departs from the called germline gene at one end, perhaps through a read error. The CDR3 end is not reached by the read, which stops 3 residues before it; the germline J gene fills it in. The chain couples TRBV18 to TRBJ1-5; no firm D call. This CDR3 has 14 amino acids. The germline CDR1 and CDR2 sequences are KGHSH and LQKENI. The sequenced part of the CDR3 DNA is TGTGCCAGCTCCCCACTAGGTTTGGGCCAGCCC. This codes for CASSPLGLGQP. The whole CDR3 region reads CASSPLGLGQPQHF.

Points on this clone: The sequence runs out 3 residues before the end of the CDR3; the remainder is reconstructed from the germline J gene. The same CDR3 also results from other DNA sequences found in this sample. This chain connects TRBV18 to TRBJ1-6; D not resolved. CDR1 is KGHSH, CDR2 LQKENI, per germline. This CDR3 has 15 amino acids. V lost 8 bases and J lost 1, with 12 bases in between. The sequenced part of the CDR3 DNA is TGTGCCAGCCGAGGCGGGGAATCCTATAATTCACCC. Protein: CASRGGESYNSP. The whole CDR3 is CASRGGESYNSPLHF.

Note on this clone: The sequence runs out 3 residues before the end of the CDR3; the remainder is reconstructed from the germline J gene. The chain combines TRBV19 with TRBJ2-4, with D perhaps matching TRBD2 (5 bases). Germline V CDR1 and CDR2: LNHDA, SQIVND (reference sequence). The CDR3 extends over 14 amino acids. CDR3 region: CASSIVRDDYGQYF. CDR3 DNA, as far as it was read: TGTGCCAGTAGTATAGTTAGGGATGACTATGGT.

CDR3 sequence: CASSPIQGAANTEAFF. The DNA read from the CDR3 is TGTGCCAGCTCACCAATACAGGGGGCAGCGAACACTGAA. J is TRBJ1-1 and V is TRBV18; 9 nucleotides match TRBD1. The read terminates 3 residues ahead of where the CDR3 ends, so the germline J gene completes it. This CDR3 region has 16 residues. J gave up 1 base and V 2 bases, and 5 bases lay outside the gene matches. In germline, CDR1 is KGHSH, CDR2 LQKENI.

As to this clone: The read is 3 residues too short to cover the CDR3 end, so that end is filled in from the germline J gene. V usage is TRBV15 and J usage is TRBJ2-7, with D possibly being TRBD2 (5 bases). The CDR3 has 16 residues. CDR1 and CDR2 (germline): LNHNV, YYDKDF (reference sequence). The V gene lost 0 bases and the J gene lost 6 bases, with 18 bases spanning the gap. This CDR3 reads CATSRDGEHFLVEQYF. The CDR3 DNA, read in part, is TGTGCCACCAGCAGAGACGGGGAACACTTTCTGGTCGAG.

As concerns this clone: The read terminates 3 residues ahead of where the CDR3 ends, so the germline J gene completes it. The V call is TRBV13, the J call TRBJ2-7, with 10 nucleotides matching TRBD2. This CDR3 contains 18 residues. The germline CDR1 and CDR2 sequences are PRHDT and FYEKMQ (reference sequence). V was clipped by 4 bases and J by 3 bases; unmatched bases: 15. The DNA read from the CDR3 is TGTGCCAGCAGCTCTTCCGGGAGCGGGGGGGCGACCTTCTACGAG. Protein sequence: CASSSSGSGGATFYE. The full CDR3 protein is CASSSSGSGGATFYEQYF.